What follows describes a single TCR beta chain. The target of this receptor is not known. Within one base of it there is no much larger clone, and no base qualities were kept. Deletion took 0 bases off V and 3 bases off J, with a span of 12 bases between the germline ends. For CDR1 and CDR2, the germline V gene (reference sequence) lists DFQATT and SNEGSKA. Counted from cysteine to phenylalanine, this CDR3 has 14 amino acids. Only the CDR3 portion is preserved as DNA: 42 bases, with reading frame beginning at the first base. These data are taken from a study of regulatory T cells in long-lasting Graves disease (dated by TCRdb to the early 2020s). At the level of the whole study: Persistent Graves' disease was defined as persistently positive TSH receptor autoantibodies together with antithyroid drug treatment for over 5 years. Patients with persistent Graves' disease were compared with patients with newly diagnosed Graves' disease using TCR sequencing and RNA sequencing of peripheral blood. The study took place in China and was registered as a clinical trial. TCR sequencing covered around 13 persistent and approximately 20 newly diagnosed Graves' disease patients, some 35 samples in total. Antithyroid drugs had been taken for 8.5 to 13 years on average by persistent Graves' disease patients in the clinical cohort. General conclusions and limits of the study: Only peripheral blood was studied, because thyroid tissue, the primary lesion, was inaccessible. Sequencing and analysis were restricted to the TCR beta chain. Compared with newly diagnosed patients, persistent Graves' disease patients had lower TCR Shannon entropy and fewer highly expanded clones, which suggests clonal expansion. Preferential use of TRBV28, TRBJ1-2 and TRBJ2-5 was observed in persistent disease, whereas TRBV20-1 and TRBJ2-1 were favored in newly diagnosed disease. Patients with persistent disease shared more public clonotypes (about 2,500) than newly diagnosed patients did (more than 900). As a limitation, the authors acknowledged that the small sample size may reduce accuracy.

The sample's time point label, decoded: persistent/refractory GD, antithyroid drugs over 5 years with positive TRAb. For both TCR sequencing and RNA sequencing, RNA was extracted from PBMCs using TRIzol. The diagnosis of Graves' disease followed American Thyroid Association guidelines. Patients were recruited from an endocrinology department in Xi'an, China. Each patient gave 7 to 9.5 milliliters of peripheral blood, collected in an EDTA anticoagulant tube. Ficoll Paque Plus density gradient separation was used to isolate PBMCs, and no further T cell sorting was performed. RNA quality was checked with an Agilent 2100 Bioanalyzer and agarose gel, and concentration with a NanoDrop 2000. The library was obtained by multiplex PCR. Sequenced using an Illumina HiSeq 4000. TCR beta libraries were built with iRepertoire HTBI primers and Arm-PCR amplification of CDR3 regions. PCR products were gel purified before sequencing. The paper's data handling went like this. A total of 60 to 80 TRBV and 14 TRBJ segments were identified across samples and were used for gene usage analysis of CDR3 amino acid clonotypes. Filtered high-quality paired reads were merged into contigs using COPE and FqMerger. BLAST was used to align contigs to IMGT TRBV, TRBD and TRBJ reference genes, and CDR3 was defined according to IMGT. Clonotypes above 0.1% frequency were classified as highly expanded clones. Shannon entropy served as the measure of repertoire diversity, while the Gini coefficient captured V-J evenness. Public clonotypes were defined as clonotypes shared by more than one individual. Through fastp at Q25 and MiXCR, TCRdb rebuilt clones from the public reads, retaining in-frame beta chains. Identical CDR3 protein sequences are pooled into one entry, listed with their most common genes and DNA. The V and J calls and clone size come from TCRdb's table, not from the authors' own analysis. For this sample there are approximately 690,000 distinct CDR3 sequences; around 32% appear just once. Roughly 46% of the sample is in the top ten clones.

The origin of this receptor is a female donor with Graves disease. Sample: peripheral blood mononuclear cells (PBMCs), taken when the disease was refractory, from a patient treated with antithyroid drugs. The receptor chain draws on TRBV20-1 and TRBJ2-7; the D gene is possibly TRBD2, with 6 bases matching. The CDR3 protein: CSARDPRDFYEQYF. The DNA sequence is given as TGCAGTGCTAGAGACCCGCGGGACTTCTACGAGCAGTACTTC.